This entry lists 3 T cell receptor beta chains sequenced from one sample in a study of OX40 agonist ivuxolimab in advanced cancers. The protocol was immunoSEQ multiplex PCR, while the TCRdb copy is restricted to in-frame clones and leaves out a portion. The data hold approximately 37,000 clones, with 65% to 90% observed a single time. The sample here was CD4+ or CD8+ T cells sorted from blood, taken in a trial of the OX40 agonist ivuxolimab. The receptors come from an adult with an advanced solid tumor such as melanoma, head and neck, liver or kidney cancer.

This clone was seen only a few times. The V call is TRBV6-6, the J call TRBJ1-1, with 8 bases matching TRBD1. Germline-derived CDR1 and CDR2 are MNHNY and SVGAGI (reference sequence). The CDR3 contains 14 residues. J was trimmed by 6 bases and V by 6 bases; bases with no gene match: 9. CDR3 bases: TGTGCCAGCAGACCTGGACAGGGTTCGTCTGAAGCTTTCTTT. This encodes CASRPGQGSSEAFF.

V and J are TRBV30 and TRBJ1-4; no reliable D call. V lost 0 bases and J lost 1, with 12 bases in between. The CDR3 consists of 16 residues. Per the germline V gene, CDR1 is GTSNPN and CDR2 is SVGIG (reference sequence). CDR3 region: CAWSVQSSLTNEKLFF. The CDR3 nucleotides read TGTGCCTGGAGTGTACAAAGTTCCCTAACTAATGAAAAACTGTTTTTT.

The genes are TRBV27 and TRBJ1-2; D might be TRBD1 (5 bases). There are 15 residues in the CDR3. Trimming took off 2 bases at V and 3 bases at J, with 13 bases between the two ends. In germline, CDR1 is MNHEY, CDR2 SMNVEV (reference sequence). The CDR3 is CASSLSGGNYYGYTF. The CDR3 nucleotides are TGTGCCAGCAGTTTAAGCGGGGGTAATTACTATGGCTACACCTTC.